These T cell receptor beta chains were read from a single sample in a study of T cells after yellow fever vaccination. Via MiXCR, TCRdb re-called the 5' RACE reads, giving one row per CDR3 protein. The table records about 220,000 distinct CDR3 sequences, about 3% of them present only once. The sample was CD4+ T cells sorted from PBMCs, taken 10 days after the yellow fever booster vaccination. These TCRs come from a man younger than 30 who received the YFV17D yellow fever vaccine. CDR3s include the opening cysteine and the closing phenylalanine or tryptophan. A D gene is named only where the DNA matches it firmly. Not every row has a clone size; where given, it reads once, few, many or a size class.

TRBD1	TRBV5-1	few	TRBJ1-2	TGCGCCAGCAGCAGGACAGGGGGCGGCTACACCTTC	CASSRTGGGYTF
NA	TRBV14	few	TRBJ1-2	TGTGCCAGCAGCCAAGATAGGAGACGCAACTATGGCTACACCTTC	CASSQDRRRNYGYTF
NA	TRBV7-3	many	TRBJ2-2	TGTGCCAGCAGCTCCGACACGAACACCGGGGAGCTGTTTTTT	CASSSDTNTGELFF
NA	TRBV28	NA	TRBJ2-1	TGTGCCAGCAGTTTGAGACAATACTACAATGAGCAGTTCTTC	CASSLRQYYNEQFF
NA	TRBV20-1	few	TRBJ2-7	TGCAGTGCTGACGGGCCGGGCGGGACCTACGAGCAGTACTTC	CSADGPGGTYEQYF
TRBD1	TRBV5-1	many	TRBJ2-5	TGCGCCAGCAGCTTAACCGGGACAGCCCAAGAGACCCAGTACTTC	CASSLTGTAQETQYF
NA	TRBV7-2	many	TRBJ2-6	TGTGCCAGCAGCTTATGGGGGGCGAGTGGGGCCAACGTCCTGACTTTC	CASSLWGASGANVLTF
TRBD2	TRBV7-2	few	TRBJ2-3	TGTGCCAGCAGCCGCCGGACTAGCGGGGGGACTAGCACAGATACGCAGTATTTT	CASSRRTSGGTSTDTQYF
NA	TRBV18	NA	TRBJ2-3	TGTGCCAGCTCACCATCCCCCACAGATACGCAGTATTTT	CASSPSPTDTQYF
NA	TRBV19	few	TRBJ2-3	TGTGCCAGTAGTATATGGTTAGGACTTACCACAGATACGCAGTATTTT	CASSIWLGLTTDTQYF
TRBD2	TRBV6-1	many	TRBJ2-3	TGTGCCAGCACCAAGAGAAGCGGGGCCATACAAGATACGCAGTATTTT	CASTKRSGAIQDTQYF
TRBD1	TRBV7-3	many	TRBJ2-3	TGTGCCAGCAGCTTACTGGGACAGGGAATTACAGATACGCAGTATTTT	CASSLLGQGITDTQYF
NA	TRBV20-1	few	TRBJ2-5	TGCAGTGCATCGGGACTCGGGCAAGAGACCCAGTACTTC	CSASGLGQETQYF
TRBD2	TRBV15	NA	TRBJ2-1	TGTGCCACCAGCTCACGAGATGGGACTAGTCCCTACAATGAGCAGTTCTTC	CATSSRDGTSPYNEQFF